These T cell receptor beta chains were read from a single sample in a study of cytomegalovirus exposure and HLA in healthy donors. Data came from immunoSEQ multiplex PCR; TCRdb stores just in-frame clones and leaves some out. The sample includes about 130,000 clones. The sample consisted of PBMCs. The origin of the receptors is a man between 25 and 39 years old in good health and CMV-seronegative. Both conserved end residues are part of each CDR3. The order of the fields is CDR3 protein, J gene, V gene.

cdr3_aa: CASSFVGGSFNEQFF
j_call: TRBJ2-1
v_call: TRBV7-8

cdr3_aa: CASSLQGWVTDTQYF
j_call: TRBJ2-3
v_call: TRBV5-1

cdr3_aa: CASSTGTYGYTF
j_call: TRBJ1-2
v_call: TRBV28

cdr3_aa: CASSETSGRAITRYEQYF
j_call: TRBJ2-7
v_call: TRBV4-1

cdr3_aa: CASRGDTGGGNVLTF
j_call: TRBJ2-6
v_call: TRBV5-1

cdr3_aa: CASSFLPPGQRMNTEAFF
j_call: TRBJ1-1
v_call: TRBV7-9

cdr3_aa: CASSRSPSGSYEQYF
j_call: TRBJ2-7
v_call: TRBV7-3

cdr3_aa: CASSFPGQVNTEAFF
j_call: TRBJ1-1
v_call: TRBV28

cdr3_aa: CASSPEVGGTNQETQYF
j_call: TRBJ2-5
v_call: TRBV18

cdr3_aa: CAWSNLAGGPNEQFF
j_call: TRBJ2-1
v_call: TRBV30

cdr3_aa: CASSLDLTSGSYGTDTQYF
j_call: TRBJ2-3
v_call: TRBV5-1

cdr3_aa: CASSINYNEQFF
j_call: TRBJ2-1
v_call: TRBV5-1

cdr3_aa: CASSPIPGQRDYGYTF
j_call: TRBJ1-2
v_call: TRBV10-2

cdr3_aa: CASRLTGTGSVEQYF
j_call: TRBJ2-7
v_call: TRBV28

cdr3_aa: CASSLRIAGAVTGELFF
j_call: TRBJ2-2
v_call: TRBV7-2

cdr3_aa: CASSYSGGGGNTIYF
j_call: TRBJ1-3
v_call: TRBV6-5

cdr3_aa: CASSWTPDRTYEQYF
j_call: TRBJ2-7
v_call: TRBV5-4

cdr3_aa: CASSLSRLLRGNNTDTQYF
j_call: TRBJ2-3
v_call: TRBV5-4

cdr3_aa: CASSLQNPLALGDNEQFF
j_call: TRBJ2-1
v_call: TRBV27

cdr3_aa: CASSLGGNYGYTF
j_call: TRBJ1-2
v_call: TRBV5-4

cdr3_aa: CASSVPGLALNTGELFF
j_call: TRBJ2-2
v_call: TRBV9

cdr3_aa: CASSHGQGAYYEQYF
j_call: TRBJ2-7
v_call: TRBV7-9